One sample yielded the 17 T cell receptor beta chains listed below, sequenced in a study of T cells in Graves' hyperthyroidism and ophthalmopathy (dated by TCRdb to between 2018 and 2020). Library preparation employed multiplex PCR. The data were produced on an Illumina HiSeq 2000. The TCR beta CDR3 regions were amplified from RNA transcripts. The first round of RT-PCR for the TCR CDR3 was performed with the HTBI primer set and the Qiagen OneStep RT-PCR kit. TCRdb handled the public reads itself, with Q25 trimming in fastp and clone calling in MiXCR, and kept productive beta chains. For every CDR3 protein sequence, its rows merge into one entry that carries the most common genes and DNA. The sample includes a few hundred thousand distinct CDR3 sequences, with more than 11% observed a single time. Roughly 5.7% of the sample is held by the ten biggest clonotypes. Input material: blood. All receptors come from a woman aged 30 to 39 with Graves' hyperthyroidism that later progressed to Graves' ophthalmopathy.

This clonotype came up many times. V and J are TRBV12-3 or TRBV12-4 and TRBJ2-7; 10 bases align to TRBD1. This CDR3 has 14 amino acids. J was trimmed by 3 bases and V by 3 bases; bases with no gene match: 2. CDR3 DNA: TGTGCCAGCAGTTTCCGGGACAGGGGCTACGAGCAGTACTTC. Its protein is CASSFRDRGYEQYF.

This clonotype has at least ten counts. The V gene is TRBV13, the J gene TRBJ1-5, with D possibly matching TRBD1 (6 bases). Germline-derived CDR1 and CDR2 are PRHDT and FYEKMQ (reference sequence). The CDR3 runs to 13 residues. V was shortened by 8 bases and J by 7 bases, with 15 bases between the two germline ends. As DNA, the CDR3 is TGTGCCAGCTCAAAACGGGGGCTCCAGCCCCAGCATTTT. Encoded protein: CASSKRGLQPQHF.

The table lists this clonotype with many counts. The chain uses TRBV5-1 and TRBJ2-3; TRBD2 aligns across 8 bases. Germline V gives CDR1 SGHRS, CDR2 YFSETQ. The CDR3 is 16 residues long. V lost 4 bases, J lost 2 bases, and 9 bases stayed unmatched. The CDR3: CASSHTGTRDTDTQYF. The CDR3 region has the DNA TGCGCCAGCAGCCATACCGGGACTAGAGACACAGATACGCAGTATTTT.

The chain employs TRBV6-5 and TRBJ2-7; 10 bases align to TRBD1. The CDR3 is 15 residues long. The V and J ends lost 6 bases and 2 bases, in that order; junction bases with no gene match: 7. Germline V gives CDR1 MNHEY, CDR2 SVGAGI. CDR3 protein: CASRYLGTGAYEQYF. The CDR3 region has the DNA TGTGCCAGCAGGTACCTGGGGACAGGGGCCTACGAGCAGTACTTC.

At least ten counts were recorded for this clonotype. The chain recombines TRBV11-3 with TRBJ2-1, with D uncertain. Trimming cost V 5 bases and J 6 bases, with 11 bases left between them. This CDR3 is built from 13 residues. The germline V gene has CDR1 SGHNT and CDR2 YENEEA. The CDR3 sequence: CASSPTLTNEQFF. DNA for the CDR3: TGTGCCAGCAGCCCTACCCTAACCAATGAGCAGTTCTTC. Based on the CDR3 plus reference TRBV11-3 and TRBJ2-1, the full variable domain is EAGVVQSPRYKIIEKKQPVAFWCNPISGHNTLYWYLQNLGQGPELLIRYENEEAVDDSQLPKDRFSAERLKGVDSTLKIQPAELGDSAVYLCASSPTLTNEQFFGPGTRLTVL.

This clonotype turned up a few times. The chain uses TRBV6-2 or TRBV6-3 and TRBJ2-2, with D possibly matching TRBD2 (6 bases). The CDR3 spans 15 residues. V shed 6 bases and J shed 0 bases, with 11 bases lying between them. Germline V gene lookup returns CDR1 MNHEY and CDR2 SVGEGT. CDR3 sequence: CASRPAGSNTGELFF. The CDR3 DNA follows: TGTGCCAGCAGGCCGGCGGGGTCGAACACCGGGGAGCTGTTTTTT.

This chain connects TRBV4-3 to TRBJ2-1, with 7 bases aligning to TRBD2. CDR1 and CDR2 from the germline V gene are LGHNA and YSLEER. The trim removed 4 bases at V and 0 bases at J, leaving 3 bases unmatched. This CDR3 region has 15 residues. This CDR3 is CASSRPSGSYNEQFF. DNA for the CDR3: TGCGCCAGCAGCCGACCTAGCGGCTCCTACAATGAGCAGTTCTTC.

In its sample, this clonotype was seen many times. This sequence joins TRBV2 and TRBJ2-2; tentatively, D is TRBD1 (5 bases). The CDR3 runs to 15 residues. Germline values: CDR1 SNHLY, CDR2 FYNNEI. The germline V and J ends were trimmed by 4 bases and 3 bases, with 12 bases remaining between them. In nucleotides, the CDR3 is TGTGCCAGCAGTGCGGATGGGGCGTACACCGGGGAGCTGTTTTTT. It specifies CASSADGAYTGELFF.

This clonotype was recorded many times. The chain combines TRBV28 with TRBJ1-4, with D possibly TRBD1 on 5 matching bases. This CDR3 has 13 amino acids. V lost 6 bases, J lost 4 bases, and 9 bases lay in between. Germline V gene lookup returns CDR1 MDHEN and CDR2 SYDVKM. The CDR3 region has the DNA TGTGCCAGCAGGGGGGGTTTTAATGAAAAACTGTTTTTT. This codes for CASRGGFNEKLFF.

The CDR3 spells CASSRLGGVYNEQFF. CDR3 coding DNA: TGTGCCAGCAGCCGGTTGGGAGGGGTCTACAATGAGCAGTTCTTC. V and J are TRBV7-2 and TRBJ2-1; 7 bases are a match to TRBD2. V shed 5 bases and J 3 bases; nucleotides not matched to a gene: 7. Per the germline V gene, CDR1 is SGHTA and CDR2 is FQGNSA. The CDR3 consists of 15 residues.

This clonotype was recorded at least ten times. V and J are TRBV14 and TRBJ2-4; either TRBD1 or TRBD2 may fit D (6 bases each). The ends were cut back, 4 bases at V and 7 bases at J, with 17 bases in the middle. The CDR3 is 15 amino acids. Germline V gene lookup returns CDR1 SGHDN and CDR2 FVKESK. For the CDR3, the DNA is TGTGCCAGCAGCCGAGAGGGGGGTAGTGGTAACATTCAGTACTTC. It yields the protein CASSREGGSGNIQYF.

About this clonotype itself: A single base separates this from a much larger clone, so it may be a read error. The J gene is TRBJ1-5, the V gene TRBV12-3 or TRBV12-4, with no clear D. The CDR3 spans 13 residues. CDR3 in amino acids: CASSKFSNQSQHF. Here the CDR3 DNA reads TGTGCCAGCTCCAAGTTTAGCAATCAGTCCCAGCATTTT.

This clonotype has at least ten counts. The chain is built from TRBV24-1 and TRBJ2-7; no firm D call. The CDR3 contains 13 residues. V was cut by 3 bases and J by 7 bases, with 12 bases left in between. CDR1 KGHDR and CDR2 SFDVKD come from the germline V gene. The CDR3 loop is CATSDPGGIEQYF. The CDR3, as DNA: TGTGCCACCAGTGATCCGGGCGGTATAGAGCAGTACTTC.

This clonotype was counted many times. The genes are TRBV19 and TRBJ2-3; 9 bases agree with TRBD2. The CDR3 loop spans 16 amino acids. Germline loops: CDR1 LNHDA, CDR2 SQIVND (reference sequence). J gave up 1 base and V 3 bases, and 5 bases lay outside the gene matches. The CDR3 here is CASSIISGRGTDTQYF. As DNA, the CDR3 is TGTGCCAGTAGTATTATTAGCGGGAGAGGCACAGATACGCAGTATTTT.

This clonotype was seen repeatedly, ten times or more. V is TRBV7-3 and J is TRBJ2-1; D unclear. The CDR3 spans 13 residues. V was shortened by 4 bases and J by 6 bases, with 10 bases between the two germline ends. Per the germline V gene, CDR1 is SGHTA and CDR2 is FQGTGA. DNA for the CDR3: TGTGCCAGCAGCTCCACTAATATCAATGAGCAGTTCTTC. This gives the protein CASSSTNINEQFF.

This clonotype was seen repeatedly, ten times or more. The rearrangement joins TRBV11-2 to TRBJ1-4; D is uncertain. Per germline, CDR1 SGHAT and CDR2 FQNNGV. The CDR3 has 15 residues. Deletions cut 1 base from V and 3 bases from J, with 9 bases between. The CDR3 spells CASSLVAQPNEKLFF. The DNA of the CDR3 is TGTGCCAGCAGCTTAGTTGCACAGCCTAATGAAAAACTGTTTTTT.

This clonotype was seen at least ten times. The chain uses TRBV12-3 or TRBV12-4 and TRBJ2-5, with TRBD1 matching 9 bases. V shed 4 bases and J 5 bases; nucleotides not matched to a gene: 8. The CDR3 totals 15 residues. Here the CDR3 reads CASSSGTGSGETQYF. In DNA, the CDR3 is TGTGCCAGCAGTTCGGGGACAGGGTCTGGCGAGACCCAGTACTTC.